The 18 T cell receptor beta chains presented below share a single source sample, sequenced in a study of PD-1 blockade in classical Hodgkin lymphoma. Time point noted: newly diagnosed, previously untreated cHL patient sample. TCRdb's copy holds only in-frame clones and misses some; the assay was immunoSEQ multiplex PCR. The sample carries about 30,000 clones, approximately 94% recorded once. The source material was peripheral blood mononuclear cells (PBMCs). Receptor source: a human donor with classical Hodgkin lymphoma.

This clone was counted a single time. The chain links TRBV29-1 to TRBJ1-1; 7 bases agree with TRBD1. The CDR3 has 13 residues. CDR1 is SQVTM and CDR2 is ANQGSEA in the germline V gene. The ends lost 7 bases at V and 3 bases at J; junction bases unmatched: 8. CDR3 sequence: CSASTGADTEAFF. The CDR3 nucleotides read TGCAGCGCCTCAACAGGGGCGGACACTGAAGCTTTCTTT.

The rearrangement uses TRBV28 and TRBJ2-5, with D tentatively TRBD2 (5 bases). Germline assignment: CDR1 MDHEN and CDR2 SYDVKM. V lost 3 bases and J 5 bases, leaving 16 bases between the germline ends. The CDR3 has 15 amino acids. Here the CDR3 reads CASSFPSGNRETQYF. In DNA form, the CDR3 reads TGTGCCAGCAGTTTCCCAAGCGGAAACCGGGAGACCCAGTACTTC.

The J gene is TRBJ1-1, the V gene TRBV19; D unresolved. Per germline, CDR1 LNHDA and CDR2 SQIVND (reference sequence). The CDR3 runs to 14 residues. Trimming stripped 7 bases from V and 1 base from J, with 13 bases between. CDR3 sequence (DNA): TGTGCCAGTATCGATATCGGAGGGAACACTGAAGCTTTCTTT. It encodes CASIDIGGNTEAFF.

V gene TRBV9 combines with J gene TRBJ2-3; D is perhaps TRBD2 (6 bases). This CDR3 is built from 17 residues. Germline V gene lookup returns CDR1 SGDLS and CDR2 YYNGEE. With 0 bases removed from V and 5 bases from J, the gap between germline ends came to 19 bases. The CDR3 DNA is TGTGCCAGCAGCGTAGGTGTGGGGGGTATCTCGGGAGATACGCAGTATTTT. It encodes CASSVGVGGISGDTQYF.

CDR3 loop: CASSTPGGVRETQYF. The CDR3 DNA follows: TGTGCCAGCAGTACACCAGGGGGCGTGCGGGAGACCCAGTACTTC. The chain recombines TRBV28 with TRBJ2-5, with 8 bases lining up with TRBD1. CDR3 length: 15 amino acids. The J segment lost 5 bases and the V segment lost 5 bases, leaving 10 bases of the junction unmatched. CDR1 and CDR2 from the germline V gene are MDHEN and SYDVKM.

The CDR3 reads CASSLVARRDYGYTF. The CDR3 DNA is TGTGCCAGCAGCTTAGTGGCGCGGCGGGACTATGGCTACACCTTC. The chain couples TRBV7-8 to TRBJ1-2; D is uncertain. V lost 1 base and J 3 bases, leaving 12 bases between the germline ends. CDR3 length equals 15 residues. Germline V gene data show CDR1 as SGHVS and CDR2 as FQNEAQ. Full variable domain (rest looked up from reference TRBV7-8 and TRBJ1-2): GAGVSQSPRYKVAKRGQDVALRCDPISGHVSLFWYQQALGQGPEFLTYFQNEAQLDKSGLPSDRFFAERPEGSVSTLKIQRTQQEDSAVYLCASSLVARRDYGYTFGSGTRLTVV.

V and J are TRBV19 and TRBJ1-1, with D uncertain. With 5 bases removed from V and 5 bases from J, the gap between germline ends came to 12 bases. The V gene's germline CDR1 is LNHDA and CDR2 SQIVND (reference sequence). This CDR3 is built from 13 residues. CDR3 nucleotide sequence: TGTGCCAGTAGTCCAACTCTTGGTACTGAAGCTTTCTTT. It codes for CASSPTLGTEAFF.

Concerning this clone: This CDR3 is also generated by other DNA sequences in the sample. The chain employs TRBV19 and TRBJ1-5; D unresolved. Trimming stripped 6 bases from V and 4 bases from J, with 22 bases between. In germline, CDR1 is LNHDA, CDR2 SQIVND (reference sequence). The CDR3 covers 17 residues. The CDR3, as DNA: TGTGCCAGTAGAACGAGGAGTTTTTGGAGCGGTAATCAGCCCCAGCATTTT. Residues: CASRTRSFWSGNQPQHF.

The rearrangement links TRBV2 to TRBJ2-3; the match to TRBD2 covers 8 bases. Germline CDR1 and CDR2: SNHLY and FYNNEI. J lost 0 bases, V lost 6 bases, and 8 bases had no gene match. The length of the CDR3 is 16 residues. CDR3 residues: CASRGGGRFSTDTQYF. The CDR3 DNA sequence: TGTGCCAGCAGGGGCGGGGGGCGATTTAGCACAGATACGCAGTATTTT. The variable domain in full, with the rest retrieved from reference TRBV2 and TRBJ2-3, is EPEVTQTPSHQVTQMGQEVILRCVPISNHLYFYWYRQILGQKVEFLVSFYNNEISEKSEIFDDQFSVERPDGSNFTLKIRSTKLEDSAMYFCASRGGGRFSTDTQYFGPGTRLTVL.

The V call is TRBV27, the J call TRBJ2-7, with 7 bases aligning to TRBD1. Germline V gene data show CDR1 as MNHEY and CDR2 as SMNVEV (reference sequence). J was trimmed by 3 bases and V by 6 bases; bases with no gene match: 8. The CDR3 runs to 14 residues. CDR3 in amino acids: CASRARTGDYEQYF. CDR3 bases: TGTGCCAGCAGGGCTAGGACAGGAGACTACGAGCAGTACTTC.

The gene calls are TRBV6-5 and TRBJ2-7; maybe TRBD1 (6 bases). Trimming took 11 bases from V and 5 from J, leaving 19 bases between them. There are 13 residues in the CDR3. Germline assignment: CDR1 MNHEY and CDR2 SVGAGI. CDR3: CAATGQGMNEQYF. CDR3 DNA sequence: TGTGCCGCCACAGGGCAGGGGATGAACGAGCAGTACTTC.

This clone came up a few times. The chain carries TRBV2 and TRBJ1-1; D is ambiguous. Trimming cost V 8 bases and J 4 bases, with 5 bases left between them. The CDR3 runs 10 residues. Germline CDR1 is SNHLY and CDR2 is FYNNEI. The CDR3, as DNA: TGTGCCAGCCTTATCACTGAAGCTTTCTTT. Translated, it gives CASLITEAFF. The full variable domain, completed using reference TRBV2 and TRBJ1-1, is EPEVTQTPSHQVTQMGQEVILRCVPISNHLYFYWYRQILGQKVEFLVSFYNNEISEKSEIFDDQFSVERPDGSNFTLKIRSTKLEDSAMYFCASLITEAFFGQGTRLTVV.

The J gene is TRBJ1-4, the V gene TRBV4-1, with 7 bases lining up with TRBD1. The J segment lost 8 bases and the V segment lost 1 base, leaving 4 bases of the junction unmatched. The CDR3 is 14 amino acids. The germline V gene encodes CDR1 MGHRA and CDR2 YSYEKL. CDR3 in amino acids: CASSQGQGWEKLFF. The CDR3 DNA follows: TGCGCCAGCAGCCAAGGACAGGGCTGGGAAAAACTGTTTTTT.

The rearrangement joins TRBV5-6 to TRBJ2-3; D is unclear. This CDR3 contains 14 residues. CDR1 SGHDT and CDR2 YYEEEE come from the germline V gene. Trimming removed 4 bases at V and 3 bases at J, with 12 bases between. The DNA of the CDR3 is TGTGCCAGCAGCCGTGAAAAGAAGACAGATACGCAGTATTTT. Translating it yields CASSREKKTDTQYF. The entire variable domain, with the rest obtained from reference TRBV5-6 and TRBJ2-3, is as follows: DAGVTQSPTHLIKTRGQQVTLRCSPKSGHDTVSWYQQALGQGPQFIFQYYEEEERQRGNFPDRFSGHQFPNYSSELNVNALLLGDSALYLCASSREKKTDTQYFGPGTRLTVL.

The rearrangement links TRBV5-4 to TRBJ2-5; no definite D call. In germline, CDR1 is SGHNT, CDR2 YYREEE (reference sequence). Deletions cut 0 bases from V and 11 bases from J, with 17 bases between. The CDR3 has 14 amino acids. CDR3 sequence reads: CASSLETGNMRQYF. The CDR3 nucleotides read TGTGCCAGCAGCTTGGAAACTGGCAACATGAGGCAGTACTTC.

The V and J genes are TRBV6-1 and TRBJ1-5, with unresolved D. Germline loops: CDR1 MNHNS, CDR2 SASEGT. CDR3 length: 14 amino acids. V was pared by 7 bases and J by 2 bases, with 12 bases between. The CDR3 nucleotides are TGTGCCAGCACTGCGGGTCCCGGCAATCAGCCCCAGCATTTT. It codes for CASTAGPGNQPQHF.

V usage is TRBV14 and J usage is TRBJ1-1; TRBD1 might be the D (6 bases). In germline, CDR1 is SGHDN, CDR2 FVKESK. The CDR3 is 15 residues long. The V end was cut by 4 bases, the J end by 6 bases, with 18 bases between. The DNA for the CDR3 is TGTGCCAGCAGCCGAGGGGAGGGCAGGGGCCCTGAAGCTTTCTTT. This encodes CASSRGEGRGPEAFF.

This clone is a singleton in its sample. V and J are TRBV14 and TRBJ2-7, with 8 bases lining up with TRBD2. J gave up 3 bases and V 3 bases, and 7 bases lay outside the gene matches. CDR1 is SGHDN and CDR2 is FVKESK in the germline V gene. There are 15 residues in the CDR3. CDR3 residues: CASSHGLAARYEQYF. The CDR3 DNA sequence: TGTGCCAGCAGCCATGGACTAGCAGCCCGCTACGAGCAGTACTTC.